These 8 T cell receptor beta chains came from one sample sequenced in a study of T cell repertoires in cytomegalovirus infection. TCRdb passed the reads through MiXCR, listing each CDR3 protein once. The table has fewer than 300,000 distinct CDR3 sequences, around 25% seen once. The sequencing sample was made of PBMCs. All receptors come from a human donor in good health (CMV status not recorded). Some clones in this sample may be carry-over from other donors' samples.

The chain employs TRBV6-2 or TRBV6-3 and TRBJ1-1; the match to TRBD1 covers 9 bases. The V and J ends lost 5 bases and 0 bases, in that order; junction bases with no gene match: 7. The V gene's germline CDR1 is MNHEY and CDR2 SVGEGT. The CDR3 length is 16 residues. The CDR3 protein is CASSPGTGPMNTEAFF. In nucleotides, the CDR3 is TGTGCCAGCAGTCCAGGGACAGGGCCCATGAACACTGAAGCTTTCTTT.

The chain recombines TRBV29-1 with TRBJ2-5, with TRBD1 as a possible D gene (6 bases). There are 13 residues in the CDR3. V lost 7 bases and J 7 bases, leaving 19 bases between the germline ends. Per germline, CDR1 SQVTM and CDR2 ANQGSEA. Here the CDR3 DNA reads TGCAGCGCAGGACAGCTCGGGCAGGGGACCCAGTACTTC. Residues: CSAGQLGQGTQYF.

At least ten counts were recorded for this clonotype. V gene TRBV7-2 combines with J gene TRBJ1-2; no definite D call. V was clipped by 5 bases and J by 0 bases, with 13 bases between them. Germline-derived CDR1 and CDR2 are SGHTA and FQGNSA. The CDR3 sequence is 15 residues long. CDR3 sequence reads: CASSPSPGTNYGYTF. Written as DNA, the CDR3 is TGTGCCAGCAGCCCCTCCCCGGGCACTAACTATGGCTACACCTTC.

This clonotype was detected many times. The rearrangement links TRBV7-2 to TRBJ2-1, with TRBD1 as a possible D gene (6 bases). Germline V CDR1 and CDR2: SGHTA, FQGNSA. This CDR3 has 15 amino acids. The germline V and J ends were trimmed by 5 bases and 5 bases, with 16 bases remaining between them. CDR3 nucleotides: TGTGCCAGCAGCCCAAGACAGGTTCTAAACAATGAGCAGTTCTTC. This encodes CASSPRQVLNNEQFF.

In its sample, this clonotype was seen a few times. V is TRBV24-1 and J is TRBJ2-1; 13 nucleotides line up with TRBD2. The V gene's germline CDR1 is KGHDR and CDR2 SFDVKD. The CDR3 is 17 residues long. Trimming removed 5 bases from V and 2 bases from J; junction bases left unmatched: 5. CDR3 loop: CATSARTSGGTYNEQFF. The DNA for the CDR3 is TGTGCCACCAGTGCCCGGACTAGCGGGGGCACCTACAATGAGCAGTTCTTC.

The chain uses TRBV3-1 and TRBJ1-1, with D tentatively TRBD1 (6 bases). CDR3 length equals 15 residues. CDR1 LGHDT and CDR2 YNNKEL come from the germline V gene (reference sequence). Trimming cost V 3 bases and J 0 bases, with 11 bases left between them. CDR3 DNA sequence: TGTGCCAGCAGCCAGGGCGACAGGCTGAACACTGAAGCTTTCTTT. Protein sequence: CASSQGDRLNTEAFF.

This clonotype has only a few counts. This chain links TRBV6-2 or TRBV6-3 with TRBJ2-1; 7 positions match TRBD2. This CDR3 contains 13 residues. V was clipped by 6 bases and J by 9 bases; unmatched bases: 8. The germline V gene encodes CDR1 MNHEY and CDR2 SVGEGT. CDR3 coding DNA: TGTGCCAGCAGAACGGGGACTATGGGTGAGCAGTTCTTC. The encoded protein is CASRTGTMGEQFF.

This clonotype was observed a handful of times. This chain connects TRBV5-5 to TRBJ2-6; tentatively, D is TRBD1 (5 bases). The CDR3 sequence is 15 residues long. The V gene's germline CDR1 is SGHKS and CDR2 YYEKEE (reference sequence). V shed 4 bases and J shed 2 bases, with 10 bases lying between them. In DNA, the CDR3 is TGTGCCAGCAGCCCCCTCAGGGCTGGGGCCAACGTCCTGACTTTC. Its translation: CASSPLRAGANVLTF. The whole variable domain, remainder taken from reference TRBV5-5 and TRBJ2-6, is DAGVTQSPTHLIKTRGQQVTLRCSPISGHKSVSWYQQVLGQGPQFIFQYYEKEERGRGNFPDRFSARQFPNYSSELNVNALLLGDSALYLCASSPLRAGANVLTFGAGSRLTVL.